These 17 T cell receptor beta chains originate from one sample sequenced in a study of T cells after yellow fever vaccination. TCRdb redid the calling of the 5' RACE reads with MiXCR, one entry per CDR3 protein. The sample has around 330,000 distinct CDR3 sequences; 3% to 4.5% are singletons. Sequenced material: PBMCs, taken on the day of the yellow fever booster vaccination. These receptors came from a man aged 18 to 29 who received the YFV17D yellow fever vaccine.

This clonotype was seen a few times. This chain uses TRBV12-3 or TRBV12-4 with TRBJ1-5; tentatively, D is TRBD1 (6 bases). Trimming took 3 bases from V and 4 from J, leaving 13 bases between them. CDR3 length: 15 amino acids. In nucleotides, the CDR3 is TGTGCCAGCAGTTTCTCATGGGGGGCGAATCAGCCCCAGCATTTT. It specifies CASSFSWGANQPQHF.

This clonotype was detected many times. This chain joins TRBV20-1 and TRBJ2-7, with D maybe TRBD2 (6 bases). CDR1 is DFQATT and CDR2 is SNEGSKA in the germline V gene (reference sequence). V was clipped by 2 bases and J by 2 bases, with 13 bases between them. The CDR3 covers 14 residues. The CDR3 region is CSARSQRVAYEQYV. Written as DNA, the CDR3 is TGCAGTGCTAGATCCCAGCGGGTGGCCTACGAGCAGTACGTC.

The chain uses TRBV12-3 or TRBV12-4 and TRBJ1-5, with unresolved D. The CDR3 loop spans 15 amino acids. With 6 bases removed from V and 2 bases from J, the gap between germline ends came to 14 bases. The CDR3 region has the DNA TGTGCCAGCAGGGACCGGGAGGGCGGCAATCAGCCCCAGCATTTT. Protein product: CASRDREGGNQPQHF.

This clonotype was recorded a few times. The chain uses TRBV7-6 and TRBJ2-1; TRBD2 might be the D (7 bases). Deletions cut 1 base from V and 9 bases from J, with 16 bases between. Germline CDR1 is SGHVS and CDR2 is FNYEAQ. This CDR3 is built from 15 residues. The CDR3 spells CASSLETGGRGEQFF. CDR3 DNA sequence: TGTGCCAGCAGCTTAGAGACAGGAGGGAGGGGTGAGCAGTTCTTC.

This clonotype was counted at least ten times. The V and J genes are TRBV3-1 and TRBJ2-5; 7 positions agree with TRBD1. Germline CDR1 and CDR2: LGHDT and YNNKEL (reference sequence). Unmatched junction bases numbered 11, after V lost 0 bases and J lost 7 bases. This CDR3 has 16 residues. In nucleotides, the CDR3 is TGTGCCAGCAGCCAAGATTCGACAGGGCTCGCAGGGACCCAGTACTTC. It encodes CASSQDSTGLAGTQYF.

As DNA, the CDR3 is TGTGCCAGCAGCCGGTCCGGGACAGGGATACACGAGCAGTACTTC. The encoded protein is CASSRSGTGIHEQYF. The chain links TRBV12-3 or TRBV12-4 to TRBJ2-7, with 9 bases that match TRBD1. The CDR3 covers 15 residues. V was pared by 6 bases and J by 5 bases, with 11 bases of the junction left unmatched.

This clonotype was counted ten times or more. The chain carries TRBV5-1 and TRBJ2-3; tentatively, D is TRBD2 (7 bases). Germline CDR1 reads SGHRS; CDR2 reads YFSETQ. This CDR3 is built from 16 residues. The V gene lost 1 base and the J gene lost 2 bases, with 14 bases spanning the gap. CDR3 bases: TGCGCCAGCAGCTTGAGGGTGGGGGGGCCCACAGATACGCAGTATTTT. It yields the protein CASSLRVGGPTDTQYF.

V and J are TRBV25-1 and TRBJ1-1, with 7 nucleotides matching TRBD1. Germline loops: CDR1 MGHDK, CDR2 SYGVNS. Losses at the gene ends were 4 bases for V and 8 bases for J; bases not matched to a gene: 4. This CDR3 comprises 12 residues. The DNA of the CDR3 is TGTGCCAGCAGTGTCGCGACAGGGGAAGCTTTCTTT. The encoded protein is CASSVATGEAFF.

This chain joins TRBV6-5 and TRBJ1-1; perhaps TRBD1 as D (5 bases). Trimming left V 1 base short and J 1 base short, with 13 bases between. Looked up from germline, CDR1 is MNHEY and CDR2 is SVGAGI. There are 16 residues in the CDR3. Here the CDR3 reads CASSYYSPQGNTEAFF. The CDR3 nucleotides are TGTGCCAGCAGTTACTACTCCCCCCAGGGGAACACTGAAGCTTTCTTT.

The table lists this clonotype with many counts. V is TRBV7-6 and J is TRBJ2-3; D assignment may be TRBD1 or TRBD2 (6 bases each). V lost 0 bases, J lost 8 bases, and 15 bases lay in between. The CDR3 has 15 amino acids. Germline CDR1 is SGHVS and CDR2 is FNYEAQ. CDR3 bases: TGTGCCAGCAGCTTAGCGAGGGGGGCACAGATTACGCAGTATTTT. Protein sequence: CASSLARGAQITQYF.

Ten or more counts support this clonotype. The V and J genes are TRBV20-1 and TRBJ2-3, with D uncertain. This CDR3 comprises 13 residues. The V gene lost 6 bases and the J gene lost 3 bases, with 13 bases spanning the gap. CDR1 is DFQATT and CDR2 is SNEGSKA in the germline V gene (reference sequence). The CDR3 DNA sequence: TGCAGTGCACATATTGACGGGACAGATACGCAGTATTTT. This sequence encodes CSAHIDGTDTQYF.

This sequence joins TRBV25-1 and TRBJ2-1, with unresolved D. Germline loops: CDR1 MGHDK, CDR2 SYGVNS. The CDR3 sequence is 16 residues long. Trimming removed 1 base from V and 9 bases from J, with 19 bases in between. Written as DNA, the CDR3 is TGTGCCAGCAGTGAATCCGGTTCCGGCGTCATTGGTGAGCAGTTCTTC. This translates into CASSESGSGVIGEQFF.

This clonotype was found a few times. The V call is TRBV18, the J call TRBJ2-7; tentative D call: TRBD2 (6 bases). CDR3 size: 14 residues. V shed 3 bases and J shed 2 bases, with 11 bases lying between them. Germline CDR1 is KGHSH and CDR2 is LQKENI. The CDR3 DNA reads TGTGCCAGCTCACCTAAGGGAGGCACCTACGAGCAGTACGTC. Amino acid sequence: CASSPKGGTYEQYV.

The CDR3 DNA reads TGTGCCAGCAGCTTGGCTCCGGGACAGTTAAGCACAGATACGCAGTATTTT. Encoded protein: CASSLAPGQLSTDTQYF. The chain uses TRBV5-6 and TRBJ2-3, with TRBD1 matching 7 bases. In germline, CDR1 is SGHDT, CDR2 YYEEEE. The CDR3 totals 17 residues. V dropped 0 bases and J dropped 0; count of bases not matched to a gene: 7.

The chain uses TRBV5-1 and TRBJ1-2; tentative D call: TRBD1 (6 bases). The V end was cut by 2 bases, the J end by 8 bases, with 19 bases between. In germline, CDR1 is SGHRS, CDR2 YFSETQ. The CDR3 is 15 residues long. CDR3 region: CASSFSGAPEGGYTF. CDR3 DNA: TGCGCCAGCAGCTTTTCGGGGGCCCCAGAGGGAGGCTACACCTTC.

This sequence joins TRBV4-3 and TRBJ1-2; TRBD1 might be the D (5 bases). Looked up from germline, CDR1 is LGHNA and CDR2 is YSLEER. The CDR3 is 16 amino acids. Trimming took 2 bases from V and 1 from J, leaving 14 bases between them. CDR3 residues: CASSQSSGQLNYGYTF. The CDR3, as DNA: TGCGCCAGCAGCCAAAGCTCTGGACAACTTAACTATGGCTACACCTTC.

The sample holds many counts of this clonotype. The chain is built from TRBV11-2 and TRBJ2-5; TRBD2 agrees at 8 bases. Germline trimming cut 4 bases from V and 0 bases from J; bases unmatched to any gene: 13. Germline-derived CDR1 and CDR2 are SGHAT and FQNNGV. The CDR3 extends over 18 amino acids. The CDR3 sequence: CASSSRGGSWEYQETQYF. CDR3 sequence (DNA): TGTGCCAGCAGCTCCCGGGGGGGGTCTTGGGAGTACCAAGAGACCCAGTACTTC.